Shown below are 13 T cell receptor beta chains from a single sample sequenced in a study of neurological immune-mediated disorders. TCRdb called the 5' RACE reads again in MiXCR, with one record for every CDR3 protein. This table has around 30,000 distinct CDR3 sequences, 2% to 2.5% appearing once. The specimen was PBMCs. The receptors shown here come from a woman aged 45-59 years with multiple sclerosis.

This clonotype has at least ten counts. The chain carries TRBV12-1 and TRBJ2-3. TRBV12-1 has pseudogene status. The CDR3 is 15 residues long. The CDR3 loop is CASSFAPEDTDTQYF. As DNA, the CDR3 is TGTGCCAGCAGCTTTGCGCCTGAAGACACAGATACGCAGTATTTT.

This clonotype was detected ten times or more. The chain has TRBV3-1 and TRBJ1-2, with 7 bases matching TRBD1. V lost 7 bases and J lost 1; bases outside the gene matches: 9. Per the germline V gene, CDR1 is LGHDT and CDR2 is YNNKEL (reference sequence). The CDR3 covers 15 residues. CDR3 residues: CASNPAGQSNYGYTF. The CDR3 DNA sequence: TGTGCCAGCAACCCAGCGGGACAGAGTAACTATGGCTACACCTTC.

Many counts were recorded for this clonotype. The chain is built from TRBV6-5 and TRBJ2-5, with 10 nucleotides matching TRBD2. After removal of 6 bases from V and 2 bases from J, the junction contained 9 bases not matched to a gene. The length of the CDR3 is 16 residues. Per the germline V gene, CDR1 is MNHEY and CDR2 is SVGAGI. CDR3 nucleotides: TGTGCCAGCAGCTGGACTAGCGGACGACCTCAAGAGACCCAGTACTTC. Residues: CASSWTSGRPQETQYF.

Ten or more counts support this clonotype. The genes are TRBV28 and TRBJ2-7; D might be TRBD1 (6 bases). Germline V gene lookup returns CDR1 MDHEN and CDR2 SYDVKM. The CDR3 extends over 12 amino acids. Trimming took off 7 bases at V and 8 bases at J, with 15 bases between the two ends. The CDR3 here is CASTEDRWKQYF. CDR3 in DNA: TGTGCCAGCACCGAGGACAGATGGAAGCAGTACTTC.

Only a few counts were recorded for this clonotype. The chain employs TRBV12-3 or TRBV12-4 and TRBJ2-1; D gene ambiguous. The CDR3 is 15 residues long. The V and J ends lost 2 bases and 5 bases respectively, with 13 bases between them. DNA for the CDR3: TGTGCCAGCAGTTTATCGGCTAGAGGTAACAATGAGCAGTTCTTC. Protein: CASSLSARGNNEQFF.

This clonotype was seen at least ten times. The chain employs TRBV4-2 and TRBJ2-1; D unclear. Trimming removed 1 base from V and 9 bases from J, with 13 bases in between. Germline CDR1 is LGHNA and CDR2 is YNFKEQ. The CDR3 contains 14 residues. CDR3 coding DNA: TGTGCCAGCAGCCAAGGCTTAATGGGAAGTGAGCAGTTCTTC. As protein: CASSQGLMGSEQFF.

This clonotype was seen many times. This chain uses TRBV7-2 with TRBJ1-4; 8 nucleotides align to TRBD1. V lost 5 bases and J lost 8; bases outside the gene matches: 4. The germline gives CDR1 SGHTA, CDR2 FQGNSA. This CDR3 comprises 13 residues. The CDR3 loop is CASSQGAREKLFF. CDR3 coding DNA: TGTGCCAGCAGCCAGGGGGCGCGGGAAAAACTGTTTTTT.

This clonotype was seen ten or more times. The chain uses TRBV6-5 and TRBJ2-1, with D perhaps given as TRBD1 or TRBD2 (5 bases each). The germline V gene encodes CDR1 MNHEY and CDR2 SVGAGI. V lost 0 bases and J 8 bases, leaving 11 bases between the germline ends. CDR3 length equals 14 residues. The CDR3, as DNA: TGTGCCAGCAGTTACTCGAATCGGGGCTATGAGCAGTTCTTC. This translates into CASSYSNRGYEQFF.

This clonotype has a handful of counts. This chain links TRBV20-1 with TRBJ2-5, with unresolved D. V was cut by 6 bases and J by 7 bases, with 15 bases left in between. Per germline, CDR1 DFQATT and CDR2 SNEGSKA (reference sequence). This CDR3 is 12 amino acids long. As DNA, the CDR3 is TGCAGTGCGGCCCGGGTCGGCGGGACCCAGTACTTC. Protein product: CSAARVGGTQYF.

The rearrangement joins TRBV2 to TRBJ2-7; weak D call: TRBD1 (6 bases). V was shortened by 2 bases and J by 0 bases, with 8 bases between the two germline ends. The CDR3 extends over 14 amino acids. The germline V gene encodes CDR1 SNHLY and CDR2 FYNNEI. This CDR3 reads CASSEQGNSYEQYF. In nucleotides, the CDR3 is TGTGCCAGCAGTGAACAGGGGAACTCCTACGAGCAGTACTTC. Complete variable domain (other parts from reference TRBV2 and TRBJ2-7): EPEVTQTPSHQVTQMGQEVILRCVPISNHLYFYWYRQILGQKVEFLVSFYNNEISEKSEIFDDQFSVERPDGSNFTLKIRSTKLEDSAMYFCASSEQGNSYEQYFGPGTRLTVT.

This clonotype appeared many times. The chain carries TRBV5-6 and TRBJ1-2, with D perhaps TRBD1 (6 bases). V was pared by 1 base and J by 6 bases, with 19 bases between. The CDR3 sequence is 16 residues long. Germline V lookup: CDR1 SGHDT, CDR2 YYEEEE. CDR3 amino acids: CASSLTPTGTPDGYTF. The CDR3 bases are TGTGCCAGCAGCTTGACTCCAACCGGGACACCTGATGGCTACACCTTC.

This clonotype has a count of ten or more. The V call is TRBV12-3 or TRBV12-4, the J call TRBJ1-4; no clear D. The CDR3 contains 15 residues. V shed 5 bases and J shed 7 bases, with 17 bases lying between them. CDR3 sequence: CASSRASVASEKLFF. Written as DNA, the CDR3 is TGTGCCAGCAGTCGAGCGTCTGTCGCGTCTGAAAAACTGTTTTTT.

This clonotype was seen at least ten times. This chain uses TRBV25-1 with TRBJ2-3; D gene uncertain. This CDR3 region has 14 residues. The germline V gene has CDR1 MGHDK and CDR2 SYGVNS. Trimming shortened V by 5 bases and J by 0 bases, and 9 bases separated the two germline ends. The CDR3 nucleotides are TGTGCCAGCAGTTGGTCCAGGAGCACAGATACGCAGTATTTT. As protein: CASSWSRSTDTQYF.